Shown below are 8 T cell receptor beta chains from a single sample sequenced in a study of blood T cell repertoires in COVID-19. Only in-frame clones appear in the TCRdb table, and some are missing; sequencing was by immunoSEQ multiplex PCR. The sample shows some 270,000 clones, roughly 89% of them seen only once. Sequences were obtained from peripheral blood. These receptors came from a man aged 45-65 years with acute or convalescent COVID-19.

The chain couples TRBV19 to TRBJ2-2; possibly TRBD1 for D (6 bases). Per germline, CDR1 LNHDA and CDR2 SQIVND (reference sequence). V lost 3 bases and J 4 bases, leaving 12 bases between the germline ends. This CDR3 has 15 residues. The DNA of the CDR3 is TGTGCCAGTAGTATTCAGGGGCGAGTCACCGGGGAGCTGTTTTTT. It encodes CASSIQGRVTGELFF.

This chain connects TRBV5-6 to TRBJ1-2; 10 nucleotides agree with TRBD1. The CDR3 runs to 18 residues. V shed 0 bases, J shed 1 base, and the junction held 9 bases outside the gene matches. Per germline, CDR1 SGHDT and CDR2 YYEEEE. Here the CDR3 DNA reads TGTGCCAGCAGCTTGGGAGGGGACAGGGGACACTTTAACTATGGCTACACCTTC. It encodes CASSLGGDRGHFNYGYTF.

The chain links TRBV4-1 to TRBJ1-1; possibly TRBD1 for D (5 bases). Germline loops: CDR1 MGHRA, CDR2 YSYEKL. There are 14 residues in the CDR3. V lost 4 bases, J lost 6 bases, and 15 bases lay in between. In DNA, the CDR3 is TGCGCCAGCAGCCCCTTGGGGCAATTTCCTGAAGCTTTCTTT. Translation gives CASSPLGQFPEAFF.

The J gene is TRBJ2-3, the V gene TRBV5-5, with 14 bases that match TRBD2. The CDR3 covers 20 residues. Trimming at V came to 2 bases and at J to 7 bases, leaving 18 bases not matched to a gene. Germline lookup yields CDR1 SGHKS and CDR2 YYEKEE (reference sequence). The CDR3 DNA reads as TGTGCCAGCAGCTTAGGTGGGACTAGCGGGGGACCCATTAAATCCCATACGCAGTATTTT. This translates into CASSLGGTSGGPIKSHTQYF.

The chain uses TRBV6-5 and TRBJ2-5; 8 nucleotides line up with TRBD1. V lost 7 bases and J lost 5; bases outside the gene matches: 6. The CDR3 is 13 amino acids. CDR1 is MNHEY and CDR2 is SVGAGI in the germline V gene. Here the CDR3 reads CASTSTGVETQYF. The CDR3 region has the DNA TGTGCCAGCACCTCGACAGGGGTGGAGACCCAGTACTTC.

This chain links TRBV5-1 with TRBJ1-4, with 7 bases aligning to TRBD1. This CDR3 is 16 amino acids long. Germline V gene data show CDR1 as SGHRS and CDR2 as YFSETQ. The ends lost 0 bases at V and 10 bases at J; junction bases unmatched: 12. The CDR3 loop reads CASSLAFQGVVGKLFF. The CDR3 region has the DNA TGCGCCAGCAGCTTGGCCTTTCAGGGGGTGGTTGGAAAACTGTTTTTT.

This clone showed up just once. The rearrangement uses TRBV18 and TRBJ1-1; tentative D call: TRBD1 (5 bases). In germline, CDR1 is KGHSH, CDR2 LQKENI. This CDR3 has 14 residues. V lost 8 bases to trimming and J lost 6 bases, with 19 bases between them. The CDR3 DNA sequence: TGTGCCAGCAGCACAGGCCTAGTTGGACCTGAAGCTTTCTTT. Its translation: CASSTGLVGPEAFF.

V and J are TRBV4-1 and TRBJ1-6; D not resolved. The length of the CDR3 is 15 residues. Trimming stripped 5 bases from V and 6 bases from J, with 14 bases between. Germline values: CDR1 MGHRA, CDR2 YSYEKL. This CDR3 is CASSSSREANSPLHF. DNA for the CDR3: TGCGCCAGCAGCTCCAGCCGGGAGGCTAATTCACCCCTCCACTTT.